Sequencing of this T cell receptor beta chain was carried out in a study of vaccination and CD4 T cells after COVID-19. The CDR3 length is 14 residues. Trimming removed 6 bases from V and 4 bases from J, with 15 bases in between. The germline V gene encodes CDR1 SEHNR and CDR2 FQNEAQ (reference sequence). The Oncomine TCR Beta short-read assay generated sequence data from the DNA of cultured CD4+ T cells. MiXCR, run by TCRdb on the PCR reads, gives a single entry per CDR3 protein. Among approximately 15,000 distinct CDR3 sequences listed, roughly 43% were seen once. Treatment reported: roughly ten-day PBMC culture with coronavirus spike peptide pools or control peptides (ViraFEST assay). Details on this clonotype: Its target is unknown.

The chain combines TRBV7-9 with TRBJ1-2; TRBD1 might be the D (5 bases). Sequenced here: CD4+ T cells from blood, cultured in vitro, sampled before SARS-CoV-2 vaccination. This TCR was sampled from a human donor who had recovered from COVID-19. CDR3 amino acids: CASRPGAGGYGYTF. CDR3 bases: TGTGCCAGCAGACCCGGGGCGGGGGGCTATGGCTACACCTTC.